A single sample gave rise to the 2 T cell receptor beta chains below, sequenced in a study of blood T cell repertoires in COVID-19. Measured with immunoSEQ multiplex PCR; TCRdb has only the in-frame clones, and not every one. Counted here are 100,000 to 150,000 clones, about 90% occurring once; the ten biggest clones make up 2.1%. Source material: peripheral blood. These receptors were taken from a man over 45 with COVID-19, enrolled during active disease.

V usage is TRBV25-1 and J usage is TRBJ2-7; TRBD2 matches at 11 bases. Germline CDR1 and CDR2: MGHDK and SYGVNS. With V trimmed by 2 bases and J by 7 bases, 7 bases remained unmatched. This CDR3 contains 15 residues. Here the CDR3 reads CASSEGVAGGREQYF. CDR3 coding DNA: TGTGCCAGCAGTGAAGGTGTAGCGGGAGGGAGGGAGCAGTACTTC.

This chain links TRBV28 with TRBJ1-2; D is undetermined. CDR3 size: 13 residues. Trimming removed 7 bases from V and 1 base from J, with 10 bases in between. Germline V lookup: CDR1 MDHEN, CDR2 SYDVKM. DNA for the CDR3: TGTGCCAGCACCCTGCAACTTAACTATGGCTACACCTTC. The encoded protein is CASTLQLNYGYTF.